The following is a TCR beta chain sequence with its context. The germline gene is not matched at one end of the junction; a read error may be the cause. This entry belongs to a study of lung T cells in sarcoidosis with Löfgren's syndrome. TCRdb re-derived calls from the reads in MiXCR, one entry per CDR3 protein. The data hold roughly 63,000 distinct CDR3 sequences, with over 20% observed a single time. The CDR3 is 15 amino acids. Germline CDR1 reads SGHTA; CDR2 reads FQGNSA. Sequenced: CD4+ T cells from PBMCs. This clonotype originated in a human donor with sarcoidosis (Löfgren's syndrome or another form), or a control subject (not recorded which). The chain links TRBV7-2 to TRBJ2-3, with a tentative D call TRBD2 (5 bases). The CDR3 region is CASGLATGSTDTQYF. CDR3 nucleotide sequence: TGTGCCAGCGGCTTAGCGACGGGGAGTACAGATACGCAGTATTTT.